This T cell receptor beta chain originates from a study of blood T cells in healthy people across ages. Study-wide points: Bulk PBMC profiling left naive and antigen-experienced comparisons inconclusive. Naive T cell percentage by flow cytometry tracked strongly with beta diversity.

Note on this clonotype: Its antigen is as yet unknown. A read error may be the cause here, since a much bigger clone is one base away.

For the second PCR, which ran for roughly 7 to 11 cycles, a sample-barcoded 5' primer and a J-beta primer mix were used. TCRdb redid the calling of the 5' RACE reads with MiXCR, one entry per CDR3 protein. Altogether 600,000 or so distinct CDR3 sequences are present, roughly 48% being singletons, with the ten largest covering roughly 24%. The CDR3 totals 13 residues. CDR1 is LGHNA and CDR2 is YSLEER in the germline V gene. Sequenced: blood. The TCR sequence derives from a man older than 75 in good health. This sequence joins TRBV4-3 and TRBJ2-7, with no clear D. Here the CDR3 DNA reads TGCGCCGGCAGCCAAATGCCGGCCTACGAGCAGTACTTC. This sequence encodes CAGSQMPAYEQYF.